Listed here are 20 T cell receptor beta chains from one sample, sequenced in a study of T cells after yellow fever vaccination. TCRdb itself ran the 5' RACE reads through MiXCR, one entry per CDR3 protein. The sample holds 200,000 to 300,000 distinct CDR3 sequences, 13% seen once. Sample: CD4+ T cells sorted from PBMCs, taken 45 days after the yellow fever booster vaccination. These TCRs come from a young man who received the YFV17D yellow fever vaccine.

This clonotype was counted a few times. This chain joins TRBV6-1 and TRBJ2-7; D may be TRBD1 or TRBD2 (6 bases each). The V gene lost 6 bases and the J gene lost 7 bases, with 19 bases spanning the gap. This CDR3 contains 14 residues. Germline values: CDR1 MNHNS, CDR2 SASEGT. CDR3 bases: TGTGCCAGCAGGACGGAGGGGGGATTGGGTGAGCAGTACTTC. Amino acid sequence: CASRTEGGLGEQYF.

The chain couples TRBV20-1 to TRBJ2-7; 8 bases are a match to TRBD2. The CDR3 is made up of 14 amino acids. V was clipped by 0 bases and J by 5 bases; unmatched bases: 6. Germline values: CDR1 DFQATT, CDR2 SNEGSKA (reference sequence). CDR3 residues: CSARDLREANEQYF. The CDR3 nucleotides read TGCAGTGCTAGAGATTTGCGGGAGGCTAACGAGCAGTACTTC.

The V call is TRBV12-3 or TRBV12-4, the J call TRBJ2-1; 7 bases are shared with TRBD2. The CDR3 extends over 12 amino acids. The V segment lost 6 bases and the J segment 9 bases; nucleotides outside the gene matches: 5. CDR3 amino acids: CASSKTGGEQFF. The DNA of the CDR3 is TGTGCCAGCAGCAAGACGGGGGGTGAGCAGTTCTTC.

The table lists this clonotype with a few counts. CDR3 region: CSAPTQLRYNEQFF. The DNA for the CDR3 is TGCAGTGCTCCGACACAGCTCAGATACAATGAGCAGTTCTTC. The chain uses TRBV20-1 and TRBJ2-1; D unresolved. V lost 5 bases and J 4 bases, leaving 15 bases between the germline ends. Germline V gene data show CDR1 as DFQATT and CDR2 as SNEGSKA (reference sequence). The CDR3 has 14 amino acids.

The CDR3 is CSASDLYEQYF. CDR3 DNA sequence: TGCAGTGCTAGCGACCTCTACGAGCAGTACTTC. The chain employs TRBV20-1 and TRBJ2-7; unclear D gene. The V gene's germline CDR1 is DFQATT and CDR2 SNEGSKA (reference sequence). The CDR3 totals 11 residues. V dropped 3 bases and J dropped 3 bases, with 6 bases sitting between them.

The chain joins TRBV7-7 to TRBJ2-2, with a tentative D call TRBD2 (5 bases). The CDR3 is made up of 14 amino acids. The germline gives CDR1 SSHAT, CDR2 FNYEAQ (reference sequence). The V end was cut by 7 bases, the J end by 2 bases, with 11 bases between. CDR3 in DNA: TGTGCCAGCAAGGGAGATCACAACACCGGGGAGCTGTTTTTT. Residues: CASKGDHNTGELFF.

The CDR3 bases are TGTGCCAGCAGCCGAGGGTTCTCGGGACCCGCCTCCTACAATGAGCAGTTCTTC. The encoded protein is CASSRGFSGPASYNEQFF. J is TRBJ2-1 and V is TRBV11-2; the D gene could be TRBD1 or TRBD2 (5 bases each). The V gene lost 5 bases and the J gene lost 0 bases, with 20 bases spanning the gap. This CDR3 spans 18 amino acids. Germline V lookup: CDR1 SGHAT, CDR2 FQNNGV.

The chain recombines TRBV18 with TRBJ2-1, with D perhaps assigned TRBD1 or TRBD2 (5 bases each). CDR3 length: 14 amino acids. Trimming stripped 3 bases from V and 7 bases from J, with 13 bases between. Per germline, CDR1 KGHSH and CDR2 LQKENI. The CDR3 is CASSPNRGANEQFF. For the CDR3, the DNA is TGTGCCAGCTCACCCAATAGGGGAGCGAATGAGCAGTTCTTC.

The V and J genes are TRBV6-5 and TRBJ1-1, with no clear D. CDR1 MNHEY and CDR2 SVGAGI come from the germline V gene. Trimming took off 10 bases at V and 7 bases at J, with 13 bases between the two ends. The CDR3 length is 11 residues. The CDR3 spells CATGEAGEAFF. CDR3 bases: TGTGCCACCGGAGAGGCGGGTGAAGCTTTCTTT.

The chain combines TRBV5-1 with TRBJ2-7, with 8 bases identical to TRBD1. The J segment lost 0 bases and the V segment lost 5 bases, leaving 16 bases of the junction unmatched. The germline gives CDR1 SGHRS, CDR2 YFSETQ. The CDR3 is made up of 18 amino acids. The CDR3 bases are TGCGCCAGCAGTTTTCAAGCATCCGGGACAGGAAGCTCCTACGAGCAGTACTTC. This translates into CASSFQASGTGSSYEQYF.

In its sample, this clonotype was seen many times. The genes are TRBV20-1 and TRBJ2-7; possible D gene TRBD2, 5 bases. V was trimmed by 3 bases and J by 0 bases, leaving 6 bases between them. This CDR3 spans 12 amino acids. The germline V gene has CDR1 DFQATT and CDR2 SNEGSKA (reference sequence). DNA for the CDR3: TGCAGTGCTAGGGCGGGCTCCTACGAGCAGTACTTC. Its protein product is CSARAGSYEQYF.

Many counts were recorded for this clonotype. The chain is built from TRBV20-1 and TRBJ2-2; D not certain. Germline CDR1 DFQATT, CDR2 SNEGSKA (reference sequence). V lost 5 bases and J 3 bases, leaving 7 bases between the germline ends. The CDR3 length is 12 residues. CDR3 in DNA: TGCAGTGCTCGAAGGGACACCGGGGAGCTGTTTTTT. Translating it yields CSARRDTGELFF.

This clonotype was detected only a few times. An end of the junction differs from the germline gene, which may be a read error. The rearrangement uses TRBV18 and TRBJ1-2; 8 positions agree with TRBD1. From germline, CDR1 is KGHSH and CDR2 LQKENI. CDR3 size: 14 residues. This chain's CDR3 is CDSSPQGQGDGYTF. The CDR3 bases are TGTGACAGCTCACCACAAGGACAGGGTGATGGCTACACCTTC.

This clonotype was detected many times. The chain joins TRBV7-8 to TRBJ2-3; 9 positions agree with TRBD2. V lost 5 bases, J lost 2 bases, and 8 bases stayed unmatched. The CDR3 runs 16 residues. In germline, CDR1 is SGHVS, CDR2 FQNEAQ. CDR3 in amino acids: CASSGTAGGLTDTQYF. The CDR3 nucleotides read TGTGCCAGCAGCGGGACGGCGGGAGGGCTCACAGATACGCAGTATTTT.

The chain joins TRBV21-1 to TRBJ2-2; the DNA was not used to check the table's D call, TRBD1. TRBV21-1 corresponds to a pseudogene. The CDR3 contains 18 residues. CDR3: CASTDTGALCSNDGELFF. The CDR3 region has the DNA TGTGCCAGCACCGATACAGGGGCCCTTTGCAGTAACGACGGGGAGCTGTTTTTT.

This chain uses TRBV5-6 with TRBJ2-5; 8 nucleotides line up with TRBD1. Germline CDR1 reads SGHDT; CDR2 reads YYEEEE. The CDR3 length is 16 residues. V dropped 5 bases and J dropped 1; count of bases not matched to a gene: 10. The CDR3 is CASSFLDRDVQETQYF. The CDR3 region has the DNA TGTGCCAGCAGTTTCCTGGACAGGGACGTCCAAGAGACCCAGTACTTC.

The rearrangement uses TRBV24-1 and TRBJ2-1; TRBD2 is a possible D gene (5 bases). Germline loops: CDR1 KGHDR, CDR2 SFDVKD. This CDR3 has 13 residues. The V and J ends lost 1 base and 10 bases respectively, with 10 bases between them. CDR3 protein: CATSDLLVNEQFF. The CDR3 bases are TGTGCCACCAGTGATTTACTAGTTAACGAGCAGTTCTTC.

This clonotype was found many times. One end of the junction is discordant with germline, which a read error may explain. The V gene is TRBV12-3 or TRBV12-4, the J gene TRBJ2-1; weak D call: TRBD1 (5 bases). The CDR3 covers 13 residues. In nucleotides, the CDR3 is TGTGCCAGCAGCTTAGGGGCCTACAATGAGCAGTTCTTC. Amino acids: CASSLGAYNEQFF.

The chain is built from TRBV7-2 and TRBJ2-3; D is unclear. The CDR3 runs to 15 residues. The ends were cut back, 0 bases at V and 1 base at J, with 8 bases in the middle. Germline lookup yields CDR1 SGHTA and CDR2 FQGNSA. CDR3 coding DNA: TGTGCCAGCAGCTTAGCTTCTACCCGCACAGATACGCAGTATTTT. This codes for CASSLASTRTDTQYF.

This clonotype was counted a few times. CDR3 DNA sequence: TGTGCCAGCAGTTTAACGGAAAGTGGGTACGAGCAGTACTTC. Its protein is CASSLTESGYEQYF. This chain links TRBV12-3 or TRBV12-4 with TRBJ2-7; D unresolved. V was cut by 2 bases and J by 4 bases, with 12 bases left in between. The CDR3 has 14 amino acids.